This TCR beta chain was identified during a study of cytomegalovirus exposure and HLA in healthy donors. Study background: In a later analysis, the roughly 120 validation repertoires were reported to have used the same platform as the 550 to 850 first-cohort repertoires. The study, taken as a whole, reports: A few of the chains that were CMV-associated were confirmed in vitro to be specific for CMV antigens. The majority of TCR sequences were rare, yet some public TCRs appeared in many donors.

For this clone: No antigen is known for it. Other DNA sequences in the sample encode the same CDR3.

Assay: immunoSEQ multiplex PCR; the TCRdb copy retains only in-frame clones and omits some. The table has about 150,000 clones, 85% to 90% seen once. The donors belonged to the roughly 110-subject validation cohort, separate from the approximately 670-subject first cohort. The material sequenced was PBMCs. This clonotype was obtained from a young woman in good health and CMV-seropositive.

CDR3 region: CAWSVRGGNEKLFF. Here the CDR3 DNA reads TGTGCCTGGAGTGTGCGGGGGGGAAATGAAAAACTGTTTTTT. The chain combines TRBV30 with TRBJ1-4, with D possibly being TRBD1 (5 bases). Per the germline V gene, CDR1 is GTSNPN and CDR2 is SVGIG (reference sequence). The CDR3 is 14 residues long. Trimming pared 0 bases from V and 5 bases from J, leaving 10 bases between.